This T cell receptor (beta chain) was sequenced during a study of blood T cell repertoires in COVID-19. The ends lost 3 bases at V and 2 bases at J; junction bases unmatched: 3. Germline CDR1 reads SGHDN; CDR2 reads FVKESK. CDR3 size: 15 residues. The data were produced by immunoSEQ multiplex PCR, yet TCRdb's version contains in-frame clones alone and is incomplete. Among some 210,000 clones, about 81% were seen once, and the ten largest hold about 9%. Sequencing was done on a sample of PBMCs or T cells enriched from blood (not recorded which). The chain uses TRBV14 and TRBJ2-7, with TRBD2 matching over 11 bases. The source is a man aged 35-49 years who had recovered from COVID-19. This CDR3 reads CASSQGLAAAYEQYF. As DNA, the CDR3 is TGTGCCAGCAGCCAGGGACTAGCGGCCGCCTACGAGCAGTACTTC.